The rows below give T cell receptor beta chains drawn from one sample of a study of OX40 agonist ivuxolimab in advanced cancers. The repertoire was sequenced with immunoSEQ multiplex PCR; TCRdb's copy has only in-frame clones and lacks some. The data show roughly 91,000 clones, 80% to 90% seen once. Sequencing used CD4+ or CD8+ T cells sorted from blood, obtained in a trial of the OX40 agonist ivuxolimab. All receptors derive from an adult with an advanced solid tumor such as melanoma, head and neck, liver or kidney cancer. CDR3s include the opening cysteine and the closing phenylalanine or tryptophan. The order of the fields is CDR3 protein, CDR3 DNA, J gene, D gene, clone size, V gene. The D gene is left open where the match is weak. Size values are once, few and many counts, or a class for expanded clones, and some rows have none.

CDR3 protein: CASSLMNTGGSEQYF
CDR3 DNA: TGCGCCAGCAGCTTGATGAATACAGGGGGCTCCGAGCAGTACTTC
J gene: TRBJ2-7
D gene: TRBD1
clone size: NA
V gene: TRBV5-1

CDR3 protein: CASSHQLGSNQPQHF
CDR3 DNA: TGTGCCAGCAGTCACCAGCTAGGGAGCAATCAGCCCCAGCATTTT
J gene: TRBJ1-5
D gene: NA
clone size: NA
V gene: TRBV28

CDR3 protein: CATSRDRGSQETQYF
CDR3 DNA: TGTGCCACCAGCAGAGACAGGGGATCCCAAGAGACCCAGTACTTC
J gene: TRBJ2-5
D gene: NA
clone size: NA
V gene: TRBV15

CDR3 protein: CAWSRDSNSPLHF
CDR3 DNA: TGTGCCTGGAGCCGGGACAGTAATTCACCCCTCCACTTT
J gene: TRBJ1-6
D gene: TRBD1
clone size: NA
V gene: TRBV30

CDR3 protein: CASSPRGSWTLDNEQFF
CDR3 DNA: TGTGCCAGCAGCCCACGAGGGAGTTGGACCTTAGACAATGAGCAGTTCTTC
J gene: TRBJ2-1
D gene: NA
clone size: few
V gene: TRBV9

CDR3 protein: CASSVEGQGSWKNTEAFF
CDR3 DNA: TGTGCCAGCAGCGTAGAGGGGCAGGGGTCCTGGAAGAACACTGAAGCTTTCTTT
J gene: TRBJ1-1
D gene: NA
clone size: NA
V gene: TRBV9

CDR3 protein: CASSFGAGELFF
CDR3 DNA: TGTGCTAGCAGCTTCGGGGCCGGGGAGCTGTTTTTT
J gene: TRBJ2-2
D gene: NA
clone size: once
V gene: TRBV7-7

CDR3 protein: CASSSDRVGDTQYF
CDR3 DNA: TGCGCCAGCAGCTCGGACAGGGTTGGAGATACGCAGTATTTT
J gene: TRBJ2-3
D gene: TRBD1
clone size: NA
V gene: TRBV5-1

CDR3 protein: CASSLVDTEAFF
CDR3 DNA: TGTGCCAGCAGCTTGGTCGACACTGAAGCTTTCTTT
J gene: TRBJ1-1
D gene: NA
clone size: NA
V gene: TRBV5-4

CDR3 protein: CASSPVWGDRGHQETQYF
CDR3 DNA: TGCGCCAGCAGCCCTGTCTGGGGGGACAGGGGACACCAAGAGACCCAGTACTTC
J gene: TRBJ2-5
D gene: TRBD1
clone size: NA
V gene: TRBV4-3

CDR3 protein: CASSLLWSSYNSPLHF
CDR3 DNA: TGTGCCAGCAGCTTGTTATGGAGCTCCTATAATTCACCCCTCCACTTT
J gene: TRBJ1-6
D gene: NA
clone size: NA
V gene: TRBV5-6

CDR3 protein: CASSLGSLEEETQYF
CDR3 DNA: TGTGCCAGCAGCTTAGGCTCTTTAGAAGAAGAGACCCAGTACTTC
J gene: TRBJ2-5
D gene: NA
clone size: NA
V gene: TRBV7-3

CDR3 protein: CASSPTSGAKNIQYF
CDR3 DNA: TGCGCCAGCAGTCCGACTAGCGGGGCCAAAAACATTCAGTACTTC
J gene: TRBJ2-4
D gene: TRBD2
clone size: NA
V gene: TRBV4-3

CDR3 protein: CASSLATGGGTFF
CDR3 DNA: TGTGCCAGCAGCTTAGCTACAGGGGGCGGTACTTTCTTT
J gene: TRBJ1-1
D gene: TRBD1
clone size: NA
V gene: TRBV7-2

CDR3 protein: CASGLGQAGSEQYF
CDR3 DNA: TGTGCTAGTGGTTTGGGGCAGGCCGGTTCGGAGCAGTACTTC
J gene: TRBJ2-7
D gene: NA
clone size: NA
V gene: TRBV12-5

CDR3 protein: CASSEGSTRGELFF
CDR3 DNA: TGTGCCAGCAGTGAAGGTTCAACTCGGGGGGAGCTGTTTTTT
J gene: TRBJ2-2
D gene: NA
clone size: NA
V gene: TRBV6-1

CDR3 protein: CASSAASGYEQYF
CDR3 DNA: TGCGCCAGCAGTGCCGCCAGTGGGTACGAGCAGTACTTC
J gene: TRBJ2-7
D gene: NA
clone size: NA
V gene: TRBV10-1

CDR3 protein: CASSSNPGQSQETQYF
CDR3 DNA: TGTGCCAGCAGCTCCAATCCCGGACAGTCACAAGAGACCCAGTACTTC
J gene: TRBJ2-5
D gene: NA
clone size: NA
V gene: TRBV7-7

CDR3 protein: CASSSLAGGPGEQFF
CDR3 DNA: TGTGCCAGCAGCAGCTTAGCGGGGGGGCCGGGTGAGCAGTTCTTC
J gene: TRBJ2-1
D gene: TRBD2
clone size: NA
V gene: TRBV7-2

CDR3 protein: CASSLIGGQGHNYGYTF
CDR3 DNA: TGTGCCAGCAGTTTAATAGGGGGACAGGGACATAACTATGGCTACACCTTC
J gene: TRBJ1-2
D gene: TRBD1
clone size: NA
V gene: TRBV27

CDR3 protein: CASSPTGTGDEKLFF
CDR3 DNA: TGTGCCAGCTCACCAACCGGGACAGGGGATGAAAAACTGTTTTTT
J gene: TRBJ1-4
D gene: TRBD1
clone size: NA
V gene: TRBV18

CDR3 protein: CASSPYSSYEQYF
CDR3 DNA: TGTGCCAGCAGCCCATACAGCTCCTACGAGCAGTACTTC
J gene: TRBJ2-7
D gene: NA
clone size: NA
V gene: TRBV7-2

CDR3 protein: CASSLGQNQGYGYTF
CDR3 DNA: TGCGCCAGCAGCTTGGGACAAAACCAGGGGTATGGCTACACCTTC
J gene: TRBJ1-2
D gene: NA
clone size: NA
V gene: TRBV5-1

CDR3 protein: CAGAAGLNEKLFF
CDR3 DNA: TGTGCCGGGGCGGCAGGGCTTAATGAAAAACTGTTTTTT
J gene: TRBJ1-4
D gene: NA
clone size: NA
V gene: TRBV30

CDR3 protein: CASSFSGGAGMNEQFF
CDR3 DNA: TGTGCCAGCAGCTTTTCCGGGGGGGCCGGTATGAATGAGCAGTTCTTC
J gene: TRBJ2-1
D gene: TRBD2
clone size: NA
V gene: TRBV7-2

CDR3 protein: CASRVPTVNTEAFF
CDR3 DNA: TGTGCCAGCAGAGTACCGACAGTGAACACTGAAGCTTTCTTT
J gene: TRBJ1-1
D gene: NA
clone size: NA
V gene: TRBV28

CDR3 protein: CASSAGAGSTDTQYF
CDR3 DNA: TGTGCCAGCAGCGCGGGGGCGGGTAGCACAGATACGCAGTATTTT
J gene: TRBJ2-3
D gene: NA
clone size: once
V gene: TRBV9

CDR3 protein: CASSLGAYSNQPQHF
CDR3 DNA: TGTGCCAGCAGTTTAGGGGCCTATAGCAATCAGCCCCAGCATTTT
J gene: TRBJ1-5
D gene: NA
clone size: NA
V gene: TRBV27

CDR3 protein: CASSLVSGGINYGYTF
CDR3 DNA: TGTGCCAGCAGCTTAGTCTCGGGGGGGATCAACTATGGCTACACCTTC
J gene: TRBJ1-2
D gene: NA
clone size: NA
V gene: TRBV11-2

CDR3 protein: CAWSFGMNTEAFF
CDR3 DNA: TGTGCCTGGAGTTTCGGGATGAACACTGAAGCTTTCTTT
J gene: TRBJ1-1
D gene: NA
clone size: NA
V gene: TRBV30

CDR3 protein: CSVQGQGNYGYTF
CDR3 DNA: TGCAGCGTACAGGGACAGGGAAACTATGGCTACACCTTC
J gene: TRBJ1-2
D gene: TRBD1
clone size: NA
V gene: TRBV29-1

CDR3 protein: CASSSGTPGGETQYF
CDR3 DNA: TGCGCCAGCAGCTCCGGGACACCGGGGGGAGAGACCCAGTACTTC
J gene: TRBJ2-5
D gene: NA
clone size: NA
V gene: TRBV5-1

CDR3 protein: CASSLGQGHYGYTF
CDR3 DNA: TGTGCCAGCAGCTTGGGACAGGGTCATTATGGCTACACCTTC
J gene: TRBJ1-2
D gene: TRBD1
clone size: NA
V gene: TRBV7-3

CDR3 protein: CASSLLASAADTQYF
CDR3 DNA: TGTGCCAGCAGCTTACTGGCTAGCGCGGCAGATACGCAGTATTTT
J gene: TRBJ2-3
D gene: NA
clone size: NA
V gene: TRBV7-9

CDR3 protein: CASSLTGDRGYNEQFF
CDR3 DNA: TGTGCCAGCAGCTTAACGGGGGACAGAGGGTACAATGAGCAGTTCTTC
J gene: TRBJ2-1
D gene: TRBD1
clone size: few
V gene: TRBV7-3

CDR3 protein: CASSYLDRGRETQYF
CDR3 DNA: TGTGCCAGCAGTTACTTGGACAGGGGCAGGGAGACCCAGTACTTC
J gene: TRBJ2-5
D gene: TRBD1
clone size: NA
V gene: TRBV6-5

CDR3 protein: CASSAAGLGEQYF
CDR3 DNA: TGTGCCAGCAGCGCAGCAGGGCTGGGCGAGCAGTACTTC
J gene: TRBJ2-7
D gene: NA
clone size: NA
V gene: TRBV7-9

CDR3 protein: CASSPAKSRDSVSNEQFF
CDR3 DNA: TGTGCCAGCAGCCCCGCAAAGTCCCGGGACTCAGTCAGCAATGAGCAGTTCTTC
J gene: TRBJ2-1
D gene: NA
clone size: NA
V gene: TRBV21-1

CDR3 protein: CASSLNNQPQHF
CDR3 DNA: TGTGCCAGCAGTTTGAACAATCAGCCCCAGCATTTT
J gene: TRBJ1-5
D gene: NA
clone size: once
V gene: TRBV27

CDR3 protein: CASSQSRTTDTQYF
CDR3 DNA: TGTGCCAGCAGCCAATCTCGGACCACAGATACGCAGTATTTT
J gene: TRBJ2-3
D gene: NA
clone size: many
V gene: TRBV16

CDR3 protein: CAWKGGEGDEKLFF
CDR3 DNA: TGTGCCTGGAAAGGCGGGGAAGGCGATGAAAAACTGTTTTTT
J gene: TRBJ1-4
D gene: NA
clone size: once
V gene: TRBV30

CDR3 protein: CASTTTGDPLPIDEQYF
CDR3 DNA: TGTGCCAGCACCACCACAGGGGACCCATTACCTATCGACGAGCAGTACTTC
J gene: TRBJ2-7
D gene: TRBD1
clone size: NA
V gene: TRBV9

CDR3 protein: CASSSPGGPSGTQYF
CDR3 DNA: TGTGCCAGCAGCTCTCCCGGGGGCCCATCGGGTACGCAGTATTTT
J gene: TRBJ2-3
D gene: NA
clone size: once
V gene: TRBV7-9